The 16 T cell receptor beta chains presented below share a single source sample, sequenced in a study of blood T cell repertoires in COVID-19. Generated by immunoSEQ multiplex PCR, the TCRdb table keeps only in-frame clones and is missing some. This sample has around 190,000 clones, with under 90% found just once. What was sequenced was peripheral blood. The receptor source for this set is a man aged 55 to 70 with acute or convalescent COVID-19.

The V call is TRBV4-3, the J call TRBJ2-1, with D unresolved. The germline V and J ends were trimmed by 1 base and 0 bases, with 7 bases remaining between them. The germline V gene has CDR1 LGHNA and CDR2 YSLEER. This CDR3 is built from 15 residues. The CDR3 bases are TGCGCCAGCAGCCAAGCAGGCAGCTCCTACAATGAGCAGTTCTTC. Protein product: CASSQAGSSYNEQFF.

This CDR3 is CASSARQGGNSPLHF. The CDR3 nucleotides are TGTGCCAGCAGCGCCCGACAGGGTGGAAATTCACCCCTCCACTTT. This sequence joins TRBV7-2 and TRBJ1-6, with 7 bases fitting TRBD1. This CDR3 contains 15 residues. The V gene end was trimmed by 5 bases and the J gene end by 7 bases; junction bases not matched to a gene: 8. Germline V gene sequence: CDR1 SGHTA, CDR2 FQGNSA.

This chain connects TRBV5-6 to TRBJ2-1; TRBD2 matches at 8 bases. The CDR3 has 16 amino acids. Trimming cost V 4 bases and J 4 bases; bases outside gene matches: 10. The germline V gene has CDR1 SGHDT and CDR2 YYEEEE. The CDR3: CASSHRGGAHYNEQFF. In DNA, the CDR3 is TGTGCCAGCAGCCACCGGGGGGGGGCGCATTACAATGAGCAGTTCTTC.

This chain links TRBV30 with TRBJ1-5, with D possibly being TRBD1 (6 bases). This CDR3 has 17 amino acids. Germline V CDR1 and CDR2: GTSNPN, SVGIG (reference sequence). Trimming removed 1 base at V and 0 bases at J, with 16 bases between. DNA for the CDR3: TGTGCCTGGAGTGCTCCCCGGACAGTGTTTAGCAATCAGCCCCAGCATTTT. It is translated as CAWSAPRTVFSNQPQHF.

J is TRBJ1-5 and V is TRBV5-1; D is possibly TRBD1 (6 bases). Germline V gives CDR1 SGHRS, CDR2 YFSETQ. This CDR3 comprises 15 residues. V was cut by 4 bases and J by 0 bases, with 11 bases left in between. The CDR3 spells CASSPGQNSNQPQHF. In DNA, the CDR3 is TGCGCCAGCAGCCCTGGACAGAATAGCAATCAGCCCCAGCATTTT.

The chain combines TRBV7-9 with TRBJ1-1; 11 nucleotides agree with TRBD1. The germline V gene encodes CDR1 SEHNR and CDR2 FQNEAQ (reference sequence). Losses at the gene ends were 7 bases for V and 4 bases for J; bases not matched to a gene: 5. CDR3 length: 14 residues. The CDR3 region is CASTTGTGGTEAFF. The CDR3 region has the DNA TGTGCCAGCACCACCGGGACAGGGGGCACTGAAGCTTTCTTT.

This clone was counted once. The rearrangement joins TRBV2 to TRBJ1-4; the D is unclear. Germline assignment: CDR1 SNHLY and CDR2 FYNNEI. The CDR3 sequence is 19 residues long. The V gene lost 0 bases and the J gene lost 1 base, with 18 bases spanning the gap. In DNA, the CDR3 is TGTGCCAGCAGTGAAGCTTATAGGGCACGTGGGAGAACTAATGAAAAACTGTTTTTT. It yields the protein CASSEAYRARGRTNEKLFF. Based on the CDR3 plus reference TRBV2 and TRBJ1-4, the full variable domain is EPEVTQTPSHQVTQMGQEVILRCVPISNHLYFYWYRQILGQKVEFLVSFYNNEISEKSEIFDDQFSVERPDGSNFTLKIRSTKLEDSAMYFCASSEAYRARGRTNEKLFFGSGTQLSVL.

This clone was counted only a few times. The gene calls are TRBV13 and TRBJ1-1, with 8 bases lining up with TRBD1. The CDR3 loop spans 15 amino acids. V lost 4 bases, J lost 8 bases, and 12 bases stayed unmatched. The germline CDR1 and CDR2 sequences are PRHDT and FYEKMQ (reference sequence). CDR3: CASSSQETGVREAFF. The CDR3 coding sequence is TGTGCCAGCAGCTCCCAGGAGACAGGGGTTAGAGAAGCTTTCTTT.

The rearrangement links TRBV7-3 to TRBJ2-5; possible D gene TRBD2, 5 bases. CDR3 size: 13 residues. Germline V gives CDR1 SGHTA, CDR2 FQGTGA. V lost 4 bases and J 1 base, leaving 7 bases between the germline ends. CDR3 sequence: CASSSTSQETQYF. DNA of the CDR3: TGTGCCAGCAGCTCTACTAGCCAAGAGACCCAGTACTTC.

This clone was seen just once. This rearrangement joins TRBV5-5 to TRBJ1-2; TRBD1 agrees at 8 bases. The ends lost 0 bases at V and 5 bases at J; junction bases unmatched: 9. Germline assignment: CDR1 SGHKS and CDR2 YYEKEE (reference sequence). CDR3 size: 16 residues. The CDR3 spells CASSLGVGQGSYGYTF. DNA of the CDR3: TGTGCCAGCAGCTTGGGGGTAGGACAGGGAAGTTATGGCTACACCTTC. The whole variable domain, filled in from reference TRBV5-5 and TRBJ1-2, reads DAGVTQSPTHLIKTRGQQVTLRCSPISGHKSVSWYQQVLGQGPQFIFQYYEKEERGRGNFPDRFSARQFPNYSSELNVNALLLGDSALYLCASSLGVGQGSYGYTFGSGTRLTVV.

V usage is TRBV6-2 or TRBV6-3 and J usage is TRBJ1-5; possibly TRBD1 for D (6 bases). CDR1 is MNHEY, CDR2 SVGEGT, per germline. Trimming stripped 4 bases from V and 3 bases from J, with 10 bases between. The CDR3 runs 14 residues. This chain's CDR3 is CASSSTGHNQPQHF. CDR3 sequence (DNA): TGTGCCAGCAGTTCGACAGGCCACAATCAGCCCCAGCATTTT.

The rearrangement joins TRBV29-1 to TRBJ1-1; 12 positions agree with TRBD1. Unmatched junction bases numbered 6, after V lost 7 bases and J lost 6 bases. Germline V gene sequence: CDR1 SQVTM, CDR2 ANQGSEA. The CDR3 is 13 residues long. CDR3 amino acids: CSAGQGAVSEAFF. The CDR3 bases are TGCAGCGCGGGACAGGGGGCAGTTTCTGAAGCTTTCTTT.

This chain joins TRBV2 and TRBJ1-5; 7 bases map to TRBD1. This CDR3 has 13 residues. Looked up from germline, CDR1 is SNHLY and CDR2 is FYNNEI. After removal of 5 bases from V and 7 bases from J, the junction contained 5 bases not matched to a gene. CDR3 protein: CASSQTGRQPQHF. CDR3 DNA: TGTGCCAGCAGTCAGACAGGGAGGCAGCCCCAGCATTTT.

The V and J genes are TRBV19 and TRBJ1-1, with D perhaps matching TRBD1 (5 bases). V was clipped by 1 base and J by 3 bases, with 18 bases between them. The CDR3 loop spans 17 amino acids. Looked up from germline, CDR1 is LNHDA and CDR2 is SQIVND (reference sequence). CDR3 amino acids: CASSIGGALPPDTEAFF. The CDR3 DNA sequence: TGTGCCAGTAGTATAGGCGGGGCGCTACCCCCGGACACTGAAGCTTTCTTT.

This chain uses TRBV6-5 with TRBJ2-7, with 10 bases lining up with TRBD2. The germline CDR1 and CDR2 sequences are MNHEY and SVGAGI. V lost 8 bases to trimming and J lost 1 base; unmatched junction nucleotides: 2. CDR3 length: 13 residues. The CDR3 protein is CASLAGDSYEQYF. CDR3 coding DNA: TGTGCCAGCCTAGCGGGGGATTCCTACGAGCAGTACTTC.

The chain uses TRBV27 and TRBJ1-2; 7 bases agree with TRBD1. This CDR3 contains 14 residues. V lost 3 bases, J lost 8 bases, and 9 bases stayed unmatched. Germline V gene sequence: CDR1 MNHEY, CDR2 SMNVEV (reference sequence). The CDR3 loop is CASSFGRGTGGYTF. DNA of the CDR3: TGTGCCAGCAGTTTTGGCAGGGGGACTGGGGGCTACACCTTC.